The clone carrying this TCR beta chain was recorded many times. The data belong to a study of regulatory T cells in long-lasting Graves disease. This CDR3 contains 13 residues. Germline trimming cut 9 bases from V and 3 bases from J; bases unmatched to any gene: 6. CDR1 and CDR2 (germline): SGHAT, FQNNGV. Libraries of TCR beta came from iRepertoire HTBI primers plus Arm-PCR of CDR3 regions. TCRdb re-analysed the multiplex PCR reads in MiXCR, keeping a single row per CDR3 protein. This sample has 400,000 to 500,000 distinct CDR3 sequences, with approximately 15% found just once. Indicated time point: newly diagnosed GD, antithyroid drugs for less than 3 months. Construction of the TCR library relied on RNA isolated from PBMCs. This sample also appeared in a second study, on T cells in Graves' hyperthyroidism and ophthalmopathy.

The chain uses TRBV11-2 and TRBJ2-7, with 9 bases matching TRBD2. The source was peripheral blood mononuclear cells (PBMCs), collected at new diagnosis, from a patient treated with antithyroid drugs. This TCR was recovered from a woman aged 25 to 45 with Graves disease. The CDR3 protein is CASSGGGFYEQYF. In nucleotides, the CDR3 is TGTGCCAGTAGCGGGGGCGGATTCTACGAGCAGTACTTC. Together with reference TRBV11-2 and TRBJ2-7, the CDR3 gives the full variable domain: EAGVAQSPRYKIIEKRQSVAFWCNPISGHATLYWYQQILGQGPKLLIQFQNNGVVDDSQLPKDRFSAERLKGVDSTLKIQPAKLEDSAVYLCASSGGGFYEQYFGPGTRLTVT.